This T cell receptor beta chain was recovered during a study of OX40 agonist ivuxolimab in advanced cancers. Whole-study context: Patients achieving partial responses numbered three: one hepatocellular carcinoma case and two cutaneous melanoma cases.

Sequencing used immunoSEQ multiplex PCR; TCRdb keeps in-frame clones, though not all of them. The sample records more than 85,000 clones, roughly 89% being singletons. CDR1 MNHEY and CDR2 SMNVEV come from the germline V gene (reference sequence). The CDR3 is 15 amino acids. The V segment lost 4 bases and the J segment 0 bases; nucleotides outside the gene matches: 4. The rearrangement uses TRBV27 and TRBJ2-3; 7 positions agree with TRBD2. The specimen was CD4+ or CD8+ T cells sorted from blood, collected in a trial of the OX40 agonist ivuxolimab. This TCR came from an adult with an advanced solid tumor such as melanoma, head and neck, liver or kidney cancer. The DNA for the CDR3 is TGTGCCAGCAGTTACAGCGGGGCTAGCACAGATACGCAGTATTTT. Translating it yields CASSYSGASTDTQYF.